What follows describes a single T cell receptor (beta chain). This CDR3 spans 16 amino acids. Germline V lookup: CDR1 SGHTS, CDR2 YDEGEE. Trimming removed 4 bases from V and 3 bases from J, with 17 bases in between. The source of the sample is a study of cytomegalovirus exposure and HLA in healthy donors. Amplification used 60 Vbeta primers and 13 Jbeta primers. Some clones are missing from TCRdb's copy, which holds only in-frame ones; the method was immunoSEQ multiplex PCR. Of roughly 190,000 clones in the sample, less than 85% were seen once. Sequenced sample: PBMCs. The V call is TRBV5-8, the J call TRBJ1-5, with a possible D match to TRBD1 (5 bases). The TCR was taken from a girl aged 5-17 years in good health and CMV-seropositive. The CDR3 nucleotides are TGTGCCAGCAGCCATGGCCAGGGTTCGTTCAATCAGCCCCAGCATTTT. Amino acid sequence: CASSHGQGSFNQPQHF.